This T cell receptor (beta chain) was observed in a study of blood T cells in healthy people across ages. The CDR3 spans 12 residues. From germline, CDR1 is SNHLY and CDR2 FYNNEI. V gave up 8 bases and J gave up 2 bases, with 9 bases separating them. For the second PCR, which ran for about 7 to 11 cycles, a sample-barcoded 5' primer and a J-beta primer mix were used. TCRdb redid the calling of the 5' RACE reads with MiXCR, one entry per CDR3 protein. The repertoire holds around 520,000 distinct CDR3 sequences, roughly a quarter seen once, with about 3.9% in the top ten. In addition, the sample was reused for a study of T cells of mothers and their children. That source notes: The cDNA synthesis received all extracted RNA, at around 1.5 ug per 15 ul.

This chain joins TRBV2 and TRBJ2-5, with D possibly being TRBD2 (6 bases). The sample taken for sequencing was blood. The origin of this receptor is a boy aged 2-9 years in good health. CDR3 in amino acids: CASGTVQETQYF. The CDR3 region has the DNA TGTGCCAGCGGGACTGTACAAGAGACCCAGTACTTC. The full variable domain, rest sourced from reference TRBV2 and TRBJ2-5, is EPEVTQTPSHQVTQMGQEVILRCVPISNHLYFYWYRQILGQKVEFLVSFYNNEISEKSEIFDDQFSVERPDGSNFTLKIRSTKLEDSAMYFCASGTVQETQYFGPGTRLLVL.